The next 25 T cell receptor beta chains were all read from a single sample in a study of blood T cell repertoires in COVID-19. The protocol was immunoSEQ multiplex PCR, while the TCRdb copy is restricted to in-frame clones and leaves out a portion. The top ten hold under 4% of the sample, which has some 190,000 clones, 65% to 85% seen once. Sequenced: PBMCs or T cells enriched from blood (not recorded which). These receptors all come from a woman aged 25 to 39 who had recovered from COVID-19.

The rearrangement joins TRBV28 to TRBJ1-5, with 7 bases aligning to TRBD1. CDR3 size: 16 residues. CDR1 MDHEN and CDR2 SYDVKM come from the germline V gene. The V segment lost 5 bases and the J segment 2 bases; nucleotides outside the gene matches: 9. The CDR3 reads CASSNRGPLGNQPQHF. The DNA for the CDR3 is TGTGCCAGCAGTAACAGGGGACCCTTAGGCAATCAGCCCCAGCATTTT.

V usage is TRBV9 and J usage is TRBJ2-1, with D maybe TRBD2 (5 bases). Trimming removed 0 bases at V and 6 bases at J, with 10 bases between. CDR3 length equals 14 residues. Germline V gene sequence: CDR1 SGDLS, CDR2 YYNGEE. In nucleotides, the CDR3 is TGTGCCAGCAGCGTAGAACTCCGGGGCAATGAGCAGTTCTTC. It translates to CASSVELRGNEQFF. The full variable domain, completed using reference TRBV9 and TRBJ2-1, is DSGVTQTPKHLITATGQRVTLRCSPRSGDLSVYWYQQSLDQGLQFLIQYYNGEERAKGNILERFSAQQFPDLHSELNLSSLELGDSALYFCASSVELRGNEQFFGPGTRLTVL.

The V gene is TRBV27, the J gene TRBJ1-1; no reliable D call. Deletions cut 8 bases from V and 2 bases from J, with 18 bases between. The CDR3 sequence is 15 residues long. Looked up from germline, CDR1 is MNHEY and CDR2 is SMNVEV (reference sequence). CDR3 protein: CASQPSRTVNTEAFF. CDR3 in DNA: TGTGCCAGCCAACCGTCCAGGACTGTAAACACTGAAGCTTTCTTT.

The chain combines TRBV5-1 with TRBJ1-1, with D unresolved. Germline-derived CDR1 and CDR2 are SGHRS and YFSETQ. Trimming stripped 1 base from V and 1 base from J, with 5 bases between. CDR3 length: 13 amino acids. The CDR3 protein is CASSLLRNTEAFF. DNA for the CDR3: TGCGCCAGCAGCTTGCTACGGAACACTGAAGCTTTCTTT.

The chain has TRBV11-2 and TRBJ1-1; tentative D call: TRBD1 (6 bases). V lost 4 bases to trimming and J lost 7 bases, with 13 bases between them. CDR1 and CDR2 from the germline V gene are SGHAT and FQNNGV. The CDR3 is made up of 13 amino acids. This CDR3 is CASSSGTRGEAFF. In DNA form, the CDR3 reads TGTGCCAGCAGCTCAGGGACCAGGGGTGAAGCTTTCTTT. The full variable domain, with the rest looked up from reference TRBV11-2 and TRBJ1-1, is EAGVAQSPRYKIIEKRQSVAFWCNPISGHATLYWYQQILGQGPKLLIQFQNNGVVDDSQLPKDRFSAERLKGVDSTLKIQPAKLEDSAVYLCASSSGTRGEAFFGQGTRLTVV.

The chain couples TRBV20-1 to TRBJ1-2; possible D gene TRBD1, 5 bases. This CDR3 comprises 16 residues. Germline loops: CDR1 DFQATT, CDR2 SNEGSKA (reference sequence). The V end lost 3 bases, the J end lost 4 bases, and 21 bases lay between the germline ends. The CDR3 is CSASGRVDRGFYGYTF. The CDR3 DNA reads as TGCAGTGCTAGTGGCAGGGTTGACCGGGGGTTCTATGGCTACACCTTC.

This clone was detected only once. The chain couples TRBV28 to TRBJ1-2; TRBD1 matches at 9 bases. The germline gives CDR1 MDHEN, CDR2 SYDVKM. The CDR3 extends over 16 amino acids. V was clipped by 7 bases and J by 6 bases; unmatched bases: 15. CDR3 protein: CASKPDRGAVSDGYTF. The CDR3 nucleotides read TGTGCCAGCAAACCGGACAGGGGCGCAGTTTCCGATGGCTACACCTTC.

In this sample, this clone turned up once. The chain combines TRBV5-6 with TRBJ1-1, with TRBD1 matching over 7 bases. CDR1 is SGHDT, CDR2 YYEEEE, per germline. The CDR3 sequence is 13 residues long. Losses at the gene ends were 8 bases for V and 0 bases for J; bases not matched to a gene: 4. The CDR3: CASKDRMNTEAFF. CDR3 nucleotide sequence: TGTGCCAGTAAGGACAGGATGAACACTGAAGCTTTCTTT.

This clone was observed a single time. V gene TRBV6-1 combines with J gene TRBJ1-1; D not certain. Trimming removed 2 bases at V and 2 bases at J, with 6 bases between. The CDR3 extends over 13 amino acids. The germline CDR1 and CDR2 sequences are MNHNS and SASEGT. The CDR3 sequence is CASSELRNTEAFF. CDR3 DNA: TGTGCCAGCAGTGAACTGCGAAACACTGAAGCTTTCTTT.

The chain uses TRBV5-4 and TRBJ1-6; 9 bases are shared with TRBD1. Germline V gives CDR1 SGHNT, CDR2 YYREEE (reference sequence). The CDR3 is 15 residues long. The junction had 7 bases not matched to a gene; V was cut back by 4 bases and J by 8 bases. CDR3 region: CASSQGQGKHSPLHF. The CDR3 DNA is TGTGCCAGCAGCCAGGGACAGGGTAAACATTCACCCCTCCACTTT.

This chain connects TRBV5-6 to TRBJ1-2; TRBD1 matches 9 bases. With V trimmed by 3 bases and J by 2 bases, 5 bases remained unmatched. Germline V gives CDR1 SGHDT, CDR2 YYEEEE. The CDR3 runs 15 residues. This CDR3 is CASSYYRGRNYGYTF. The DNA of the CDR3 is TGTGCCAGCAGCTATTACAGGGGGCGAAACTATGGCTACACCTTC. Complete variable domain (other parts from reference TRBV5-6 and TRBJ1-2): DAGVTQSPTHLIKTRGQQVTLRCSPKSGHDTVSWYQQALGQGPQFIFQYYEEEERQRGNFPDRFSGHQFPNYSSELNVNALLLGDSALYLCASSYYRGRNYGYTFGSGTRLTVV.

This clone has a handful of counts. The genes are TRBV5-1 and TRBJ2-3, with 13 nucleotides matching TRBD2. The CDR3 extends over 18 amino acids. The J segment lost 3 bases and the V segment lost 4 bases, leaving 11 bases of the junction unmatched. Germline V gives CDR1 SGHRS, CDR2 YFSETQ. As DNA, the CDR3 is TGCGCCAGCAGCCGATATGGGACTAGCGGGGAGGAAACAGATACGCAGTATTTT. It is translated as CASSRYGTSGEETDTQYF.

The sample holds a few counts of this clone. The rearrangement uses TRBV7-6 and TRBJ1-1, with D uncertain. V lost 5 bases, J lost 1 base, and 11 bases lay in between. Germline assignment: CDR1 SGHVS and CDR2 FNYEAQ. The CDR3 has 14 amino acids. This CDR3 reads CASSPLSGNTEAFF. Here the CDR3 DNA reads TGTGCCAGCAGCCCCCTTTCGGGGAACACTGAAGCTTTCTTT.

This clone was counted a few times. The chain joins TRBV9 to TRBJ1-2, with a tentative D call TRBD1 (6 bases). Trimming left V 0 bases short and J 2 bases short, with 14 bases between. Germline values: CDR1 SGDLS, CDR2 YYNGEE. The CDR3 is 16 amino acids. DNA of the CDR3: TGTGCCAGCAGCGTAGCCGCACAGGGACCCAACTATGGCTACACCTTC. Translation: CASSVAAQGPNYGYTF.

The chain uses TRBV28 and TRBJ1-4, with a tentative D call TRBD1 (6 bases). The CDR3 runs to 17 residues. V dropped 1 base and J dropped 8 bases, with 20 bases sitting between them. Germline values: CDR1 MDHEN, CDR2 SYDVKM. CDR3 protein: CASSLLGLGQGKEKLFF. Written as DNA, the CDR3 is TGTGCCAGCAGTTTATTAGGGTTGGGCCAGGGGAAGGAAAAACTGTTTTTT.

The chain couples TRBV5-1 to TRBJ2-1; perhaps TRBD1 as D (6 bases). CDR3 length: 15 residues. Germline CDR1 and CDR2: SGHRS and YFSETQ. Trimming stripped 0 bases from V and 2 bases from J, with 9 bases between. The CDR3 is CASSLEAGAYNEQFF. The CDR3 DNA follows: TGCGCCAGCAGCTTGGAGGCAGGGGCCTACAATGAGCAGTTCTTC.

The chain carries TRBV28 and TRBJ2-7; no clear D. V lost 6 bases to trimming and J lost 3 bases, with 12 bases between them. CDR1 is MDHEN, CDR2 SYDVKM, per germline. This CDR3 region has 13 residues. The DNA for the CDR3 is TGTGCCAGCAGAGCCTTTCTAAACTACGAGCAGTACTTC. Translating gives CASRAFLNYEQYF. Looking up the rest from reference TRBV28 and TRBJ2-7 gives the full variable domain: DVKVTQSSRYLVKRTGEKVFLECVQDMDHENMFWYRQDPGLGLRLIYFSYDVKMKEKGDIPEGYSVSREKKERFSLILESASTNQTSMYLCASRAFLNYEQYFGPGTRLTVT.

This clone came up once. The chain employs TRBV18 and TRBJ2-7; TRBD1 aligns across 10 bases. CDR1 and CDR2 (germline): KGHSH, LQKENI. V trimming: 4 bases; J trimming: 2 bases; junction bases outside the gene matches: 8. This CDR3 region has 16 residues. Here the CDR3 DNA reads TGTGCCAGCTCACGTGGGACAGGGGCTTCTACCTACGAGCAGTACTTC. Amino acids: CASSRGTGASTYEQYF.

This chain links TRBV5-1 with TRBJ2-3, with D possibly matching TRBD2 (5 bases). The CDR3 is 16 residues long. Between the trimmed V and J ends, which lost 0 bases and 2 bases, there was a span of 13 bases. Germline values: CDR1 SGHRS, CDR2 YFSETQ. CDR3: CASSLASQRITDTQYF. CDR3 nucleotide sequence: TGCGCCAGCAGCTTGGCCTCCCAGCGGATCACAGATACGCAGTATTTT.

This sequence joins TRBV5-1 and TRBJ1-3, with D unclear. There are 14 residues in the CDR3. Deletions cut 5 bases from V and 0 bases from J, with 9 bases between. Per the germline V gene, CDR1 is SGHRS and CDR2 is YFSETQ. CDR3 residues: CASRLTSSGNTIYF. CDR3 bases: TGCGCCAGCAGGCTGACTAGCTCTGGAAACACCATATATTTT.

In its sample, this clone was seen once. V gene TRBV5-1 combines with J gene TRBJ2-1, with TRBD2 identical over 9 bases. The CDR3 contains 18 residues. V lost 2 bases and J lost 4; bases outside the gene matches: 13. In germline, CDR1 is SGHRS, CDR2 YFSETQ. CDR3 DNA: TGCGCCAGCAGCTTCCAAGACACTCGACTAGCGGCATACAATGAGCAGTTCTTC. Translating gives CASSFQDTRLAAYNEQFF. The whole variable domain, filled in from reference TRBV5-1 and TRBJ2-1, reads KAGVTQTPRYLIKTRGQQVTLSCSPISGHRSVSWYQQTPGQGLQFLFEYFSETQRNKGNFPGRFSGRQFSNSRSEMNVSTLELGDSALYLCASSFQDTRLAAYNEQFFGPGTRLTVL.

The sample holds a few counts of this clone. This CDR3 is CASSQGGDYGYTF. The CDR3 nucleotides are TGCGCCAGCAGCCAAGGGGGAGACTATGGCTACACCTTC. The rearrangement joins TRBV4-1 to TRBJ1-2, with D unclear. The CDR3 has 13 residues. Germline CDR1 MGHRA, CDR2 YSYEKL. V shed 1 base and J shed 3 bases, with 6 bases lying between them.

CDR3 DNA sequence: TGTGCCAGCAGCTCCGACAGGGGACGGAACTATGGCTACACCTTC. This sequence encodes CASSSDRGRNYGYTF. V gene TRBV7-2 combines with J gene TRBJ1-2; 8 nucleotides align to TRBD1. Germline CDR1 and CDR2: SGHTA and FQGNSA. V shed 4 bases and J 2 bases; nucleotides not matched to a gene: 6. The CDR3 has 15 amino acids. Looking up the rest from reference TRBV7-2 and TRBJ1-2 gives the full variable domain: GAGVSQSPSNKVTEKGKDVELRCDPISGHTALYWYRQSLGQGLEFLIYFQGNSAPDKSGLPSDRFSAERTGGSVSTLTIQRTQQEDSAVYLCASSSDRGRNYGYTFGSGTRLTVV.

V is TRBV7-2 and J is TRBJ1-2; D not certain. CDR3 length equals 13 residues. Germline V CDR1 and CDR2: SGHTA, FQGNSA. The V end lost 2 bases, the J end lost 2 bases, and 6 bases lay between the germline ends. CDR3 nucleotide sequence: TGTGCCAGCAGCTTAACAAGAAACTATGGCTACACCTTC. This encodes CASSLTRNYGYTF.

The chain recombines TRBV7-3 with TRBJ2-2, with D maybe TRBD2 (6 bases). CDR1 and CDR2 from the germline V gene are SGHTA and FQGTGA. This CDR3 spans 15 amino acids. The V gene lost 2 bases and the J gene lost 7 bases, with 14 bases spanning the gap. The CDR3 is CASSLGGLNDGELFF. DNA of the CDR3: TGTGCCAGCAGCTTAGGAGGGTTGAATGACGGGGAGCTGTTTTTT.